This T cell receptor beta chain was observed in a study of beta chain features in type 1 diabetes. Sorting based on CD45RO/CCR7/CD25/CD127/CD95/CD27 separated CD4+ naive, central memory, regulatory and stem cell-like memory cells. Reverse transcribing all isolated RNA meant expressed TCRB transcripts were sequenced. Naive, central memory and regulatory T cell samples averaged roughly 3.5 million reads. Assay used: immunoSEQ multiplex PCR; TCRdb lists only in-frame clones, some missing. The repertoire holds around 300,000 clones, with less than 15% as singletons. The V and J ends lost 6 bases and 2 bases respectively, with 11 bases between them. This CDR3 is built from 13 residues. Germline V gene sequence: CDR1 LNHNV, CDR2 YYDKDF (reference sequence).

Material: central memory CD4+ T cells from blood. The chain employs TRBV15 and TRBJ2-7; no clear D gene. The sequence was obtained from a young man in good health. CDR3 amino acids: CATSIPYTYEQYF. DNA of the CDR3: TGTGCCACCAGTATCCCCTATACCTACGAGCAGTACTTC.